This entry lists 14 T cell receptor beta chains sequenced from one sample in a study of T cell clusters in autoimmune cytopenias. One tube held mixed TRB-A and TRB-B primer pools for touch-down PCR. Using the multiplex PCR reads, TCRdb records one entry per CDR3 protein without DNA. There are approximately 8,100 distinct CDR3 sequences in the sample, with about 5% held by the top ten. TRB was amplified from approximately 230 ng of peripheral blood genomic DNA per sample. The source material was peripheral blood. These receptors all stem from a human donor with an autoimmune cytopenia or autoimmune hepatitis (not recorded which).

According to its frequency, this clonotype is medium-sized. The V and J genes are TRBV18 and TRBJ2-1; as DNA is missing, the TRBD2 call by TCRdb cannot be tested. Germline loops: CDR1 KGHSH, CDR2 LQKENI. The CDR3 runs 19 residues. The CDR3 loop reads CASSPLRAASGRPYNEQFF.

This rearrangement joins TRBV12-3 or TRBV12-4 to TRBJ1-1; TCRdb lists TRBD1, though no DNA is available to test this call. CDR3 length: 15 residues. CDR3 sequence: CASSLADSRGRKAFF.

The rearrangement joins TRBV7-9 to TRBJ2-7; TCRdb gives TRBD2 as the D gene, but with no DNA this cannot be confirmed. There are 14 residues in the CDR3. Per germline, CDR1 SEHNR and CDR2 FQNEAQ (reference sequence). CDR3 sequence: CASSRTSGSYEQYF.

According to its frequency, this clonotype is medium-sized (0.01 to 0.1%). The V gene is TRBV6-1, the J gene TRBJ2-3; TCRdb returns TRBD2, unconfirmable since there is no DNA. Germline V gene data show CDR1 as MNHNS and CDR2 as SASEGT. The CDR3 has 16 residues. The CDR3 reads CASSHLIAGAADTQYF.

The chain couples TRBV20-1 to TRBJ2-5; TCRdb names TRBD1, which stays unverified in the absence of DNA. CDR1 is DFQATT, CDR2 SNEGSKA, per germline (reference sequence). The CDR3 runs to 13 residues. The CDR3 protein is CSARTGGGETQYF.

This clonotype is deemed medium-sized (0.01 to 0.1%) by its frequency. This chain links TRBV19 with TRBJ2-5; TCRdb gives TRBD1 as the D gene, but with no DNA this cannot be confirmed. Germline CDR1 reads LNHDA; CDR2 reads SQIVND (reference sequence). CDR3 length: 14 amino acids. The CDR3 spells CASSPDRARETQYF. The full variable domain, its missing parts supplied by reference TRBV19 and TRBJ2-5, is DGGITQSPKYLFRKEGQNVTLSCEQNLNHDAMYWYRQDPGQGLRLIYYSQIVNDFQKGDIAEGYSVSREKKESFPLTVTSAQKNPTAFYLCASSPDRARETQYFGPGTRLLVL.

Measured by frequency, this clonotype is medium-sized. The CDR3 loop reads CAWSSPGLAVYEQYF. V usage is TRBV30 and J usage is TRBJ2-7; TCRdb indicates TRBD2, and absent DNA this call remains unverified. Per the germline V gene, CDR1 is GTSNPN and CDR2 is SVGIG (reference sequence). There are 15 residues in the CDR3.

Judged by frequency, this clonotype is medium-sized. The chain uses TRBV27 and TRBJ1-2; TCRdb calls TRBD1, which cannot be checked without DNA. CDR3 size: 14 residues. Per the germline V gene, CDR1 is MNHEY and CDR2 is SMNVEV (reference sequence). CDR3 loop: CASSSLQGRYGYTF.

By frequency, this clonotype registers medium-sized. This chain connects TRBV27 to TRBJ2-1; TCRdb returns TRBD1, unconfirmable since there is no DNA. This CDR3 is 14 amino acids long. Germline values: CDR1 MNHEY, CDR2 SMNVEV (reference sequence). CDR3 sequence reads: CASSPGMGFGEQFF.

V gene TRBV6-5 combines with J gene TRBJ2-1. This CDR3 has 19 amino acids. Germline values: CDR1 MNHEY, CDR2 SVGAGI. The CDR3 spells CASSYNNREAGGSYNEQFF.

This chain joins TRBV30 and TRBJ1-4. CDR1 is GTSNPN, CDR2 SVGIG, per germline (reference sequence). CDR3 length equals 16 residues. CDR3 residues: CAWSEIGYATNEKLFF. Full variable domain (missing parts from reference TRBV30 and TRBJ1-4): SQTIHQWPATLVQPVGSPLSLECTVEGTSNPNLYWYRQAAGRGLQLLFYSVGIGQISSEVPQNLSASRPQDRQFILSSKKLLLSDSGFYLCAWSEIGYATNEKLFFGSGTQLSVL.

According to its frequency, this clonotype is medium-sized. V gene TRBV27 combines with J gene TRBJ2-7. Germline CDR1 and CDR2: MNHEY and SMNVEV (reference sequence). This CDR3 has 13 amino acids. The CDR3 loop reads CASSLSNRYEQYF.

Frequency places this clonotype as medium-sized (0.01 to 0.1%). This chain uses TRBV5-6 with TRBJ2-3; lacking DNA, the TRBD1 call made by TCRdb goes unchecked. The CDR3 contains 14 residues. Germline loops: CDR1 SGHDT, CDR2 YYEEEE. The CDR3 loop reads CASSERGIEDTQYF.

This chain connects TRBV28 to TRBJ1-2. The CDR3 length is 14 residues. In germline, CDR1 is MDHEN, CDR2 SYDVKM. The CDR3 loop is CASSLGRHNYGYTF.